One and the same sample provided the 21 T cell receptor beta chains below, sequenced in a study of shared clonotypes between healthy human individuals (TCRdb year 2020). Library preparation employed the immunoSEQ multiplex PCR assay. Entries here come from immuneACCESS through TCRdb and include only in-frame sequences with V and J called. Some clones fail to appear in such tables; in the studies checked, an unresolved V gene covers under half of the shortfall, and the cause of the remainder is unknown. For this sample there are millions of clones; under 95% appear just once. 1.5% to 2% of the sample belongs to the ten largest clones. CD8 naive samples were CD45RO-negative cells positively selected for CCR7, giving a CD45RA+CCR7+ population that excluded TemRA cells. Sequencing was performed on naive CD8+ T cells from PBMCs. Interpreted using the paper, the cell subset or site label stands for: CD45RA+CCR7+. The receptors shown here come from a man aged 18 to 30 in good health. Some clones in this sample may be carry-over from other donors' samples.

The V and J genes are TRBV6-5 and TRBJ1-2; no firm D call. CDR1 MNHEY and CDR2 SVGAGI come from the germline V gene. This CDR3 contains 13 residues. V lost 0 bases and J lost 6, with 8 bases in between. For the CDR3, the DNA is TGTGCCAGCAGTTACTCGATGTATCATGGCTACACCTTC. Translation gives CASSYSMYHGYTF.

The genes are TRBV2 and TRBJ2-3; TRBD1 matches 7 bases. V lost 7 bases to trimming and J lost 0 bases; unmatched junction nucleotides: 22. Per the germline V gene, CDR1 is SNHLY and CDR2 is FYNNEI. CDR3 length equals 20 residues. This CDR3 reads CASNNDKDRIDRPSTDTQYF. The CDR3 DNA reads as TGTGCCAGCAACAACGACAAGGACAGGATCGACCGCCCTAGCACAGATACGCAGTATTTT. The entire variable domain, with the rest obtained from reference TRBV2 and TRBJ2-3, is as follows: EPEVTQTPSHQVTQMGQEVILRCVPISNHLYFYWYRQILGQKVEFLVSFYNNEISEKSEIFDDQFSVERPDGSNFTLKIRSTKLEDSAMYFCASNNDKDRIDRPSTDTQYFGPGTRLTVL.

CDR3 sequence: CASSYRATYEQYF. The DNA for the CDR3 is TGTGCCAGCAGCTACAGGGCTACCTACGAGCAGTACTTC. The genes are TRBV5-4 and TRBJ2-7; maybe TRBD1 (6 bases). The germline V gene encodes CDR1 SGHNT and CDR2 YYREEE (reference sequence). Trimming cost V 3 bases and J 2 bases, with 9 bases left between them. The CDR3 is 13 residues long.

The gene calls are TRBV13 and TRBJ2-2, with 9 bases lining up with TRBD1. CDR1 is PRHDT and CDR2 is FYEKMQ in the germline V gene (reference sequence). CDR3 length equals 15 residues. V was clipped by 5 bases and J by 6 bases; unmatched bases: 7. CDR3 coding DNA: TGTGCCAGCAGCCGCGGACAGGGGCTACCCGGGGAGCTGTTTTTT. Residues: CASSRGQGLPGELFF.

The gene calls are TRBV15 and TRBJ1-5; D uncertain. The CDR3 is 14 amino acids. The V end lost 8 bases, the J end lost 0 bases, and 11 bases lay between the germline ends. Germline V CDR1 and CDR2: LNHNV, YYDKDF (reference sequence). This chain's CDR3 is CATGYRVSNQPQHF. The CDR3, as DNA: TGTGCCACCGGGTACCGGGTTAGCAATCAGCCCCAGCATTTT.

The chain employs TRBV25-1 and TRBJ1-3; D is unclear. Germline V gene data show CDR1 as MGHDK and CDR2 as SYGVNS. This CDR3 has 14 residues. V lost 4 bases, J lost 4 bases, and 11 bases lay in between. CDR3 bases: TGTGCCAGCAGTGTTGGGTTCAAGGGAAACACCATATATTTT. This gives the protein CASSVGFKGNTIYF.

The chain uses TRBV9 and TRBJ1-2, with 7 bases identical to TRBD1. The CDR3 has 16 residues. The J segment lost 8 bases and the V segment lost 2 bases, leaving 15 bases of the junction unmatched. CDR1 is SGDLS and CDR2 is YYNGEE in the germline V gene. The CDR3 nucleotides read TGTGCCAGCAGCGTCCCAAGTTTTGACAGGGTTCAGGGCTACACCTTC. This translates into CASSVPSFDRVQGYTF.

The chain carries TRBV4-3 and TRBJ2-7, with 7 bases that match TRBD1. Looked up from germline, CDR1 is LGHNA and CDR2 is YSLEER. This CDR3 is built from 15 residues. V was pared by 1 base and J by 2 bases, with 5 bases of the junction left unmatched. The CDR3 nucleotides read TGCGCCAGCAGCCAAGTACAGGGGTCCACCTACGAGCAGTACTTC. Protein product: CASSQVQGSTYEQYF.

The chain has TRBV28 and TRBJ1-5, with D uncertain. Germline V gene lookup returns CDR1 MDHEN and CDR2 SYDVKM. This CDR3 region has 15 residues. Trimming pared 1 base from V and 1 base from J, leaving 8 bases between. CDR3 DNA: TGTGCCAGCAGTTTATCCATGGACAGCAATCAGCCCCAGCATTTT. The encoded protein is CASSLSMDSNQPQHF.

The chain has TRBV7-6 and TRBJ2-7; 10 bases are shared with TRBD2. Germline loops: CDR1 SGHVS, CDR2 FNYEAQ. V lost 2 bases, J lost 3 bases, and 10 bases stayed unmatched. The CDR3 is made up of 17 amino acids. CDR3 amino acids: CASSLTSGIVAIYEQYF. CDR3 sequence (DNA): TGTGCCAGCAGCTTAACTAGCGGGATAGTGGCAATCTACGAGCAGTACTTC.

The J gene is TRBJ1-6, the V gene TRBV30, with D perhaps matching TRBD1 (6 bases). The length of the CDR3 is 20 residues. Germline CDR1 is GTSNPN and CDR2 is SVGIG (reference sequence). V was trimmed by 2 bases and J by 2 bases, leaving 25 bases between them. The CDR3 loop reads CAWSPPFRRQGTPYNSPLHF. The CDR3 DNA reads as TGTGCCTGGAGTCCCCCTTTTCGGCGGCAGGGGACGCCCTATAATTCACCCCTCCACTTT.

This chain joins TRBV27 and TRBJ2-1; D may be TRBD1 (6 bases). V was cut by 6 bases and J by 5 bases, with 17 bases left in between. Germline assignment: CDR1 MNHEY and CDR2 SMNVEV (reference sequence). The CDR3 runs to 15 residues. DNA of the CDR3: TGTGCCAGCAGAAAAAAAGGGGGTAGCAACAATGAGCAGTTCTTC. Translated, it gives CASRKKGGSNNEQFF.

CDR3 nucleotide sequence: TGTGCCAGCAGTTTATACCCCTACGAGCAGTACTTC. Its protein product is CASSLYPYEQYF. This chain joins TRBV28 and TRBJ2-7; no definite D call. Trimming cost V 1 base and J 2 bases, with 3 bases left between them. Germline lookup yields CDR1 MDHEN and CDR2 SYDVKM. The CDR3 length is 12 residues.

This clone was counted between two and nine times. Other nucleotide sequences in the sample specify the same CDR3. The chain has TRBV6-5 and TRBJ1-1, with unresolved D. Germline V lookup: CDR1 MNHEY, CDR2 SVGAGI. With 6 bases removed from V and 1 base from J, the gap between germline ends came to 6 bases. The CDR3 has 12 residues. For the CDR3, the DNA is TGTGCCAGCAGGCCGGGGAACACTGAAGCTTTCTTT. It specifies CASRPGNTEAFF.

The chain has TRBV27 and TRBJ2-1, with 7 bases aligning to TRBD2. Germline V gene lookup returns CDR1 MNHEY and CDR2 SMNVEV (reference sequence). This CDR3 comprises 15 residues. V was pared by 2 bases and J by 9 bases, with 10 bases of the junction left unmatched. CDR3 residues: CASSLGGTKIIEQFF. CDR3 nucleotides: TGTGCCAGCAGTTTAGGCGGGACTAAGATCATTGAGCAGTTCTTC.

V is TRBV7-9 and J is TRBJ2-2; TRBD2 matches 7 bases. The trim removed 9 bases at V and 2 bases at J, leaving 3 bases unmatched. Germline V gene data show CDR1 as SEHNR and CDR2 as FQNEAQ (reference sequence). This CDR3 spans 13 amino acids. In DNA, the CDR3 is TGTGCCAGTCCAGCGGGAAACACCGGGGAGCTGTTTTTT. Translated, it gives CASPAGNTGELFF.

The rearrangement uses TRBV7-9 and TRBJ2-2; TRBD2 agrees at 8 bases. Trimming removed 5 bases from V and 6 bases from J; junction bases left unmatched: 14. CDR3 length: 17 amino acids. Germline V gives CDR1 SEHNR, CDR2 FQNEAQ (reference sequence). The CDR3: CASSPRQTLAGSGELFF. CDR3 DNA: TGTGCCAGCAGCCCCCGTCAGACGTTAGCGGGATCCGGGGAGCTGTTTTTT.

The chain recombines TRBV5-4 with TRBJ2-3; 8 positions agree with TRBD1. J lost 5 bases, V lost 3 bases, and 5 bases had no gene match. The germline CDR1 and CDR2 sequences are SGHNT and YYREEE (reference sequence). There are 14 residues in the CDR3. The CDR3 nucleotides read TGTGCCAGCAGCTACAACAGGGGGATAGATACGCAGTATTTT. This codes for CASSYNRGIDTQYF.

The chain combines TRBV30 with TRBJ2-1; no definite D call. The V and J ends lost 6 bases and 0 bases respectively, with 12 bases between them. This CDR3 is built from 14 residues. The germline gives CDR1 GTSNPN, CDR2 SVGIG (reference sequence). CDR3 amino acids: CACIRALSYNEQFF. The CDR3 bases are TGTGCCTGCATCCGGGCCCTCTCCTACAATGAGCAGTTCTTC.

This clone came up once. The CDR3 nucleotides are TGTGCCAGCAGTTTCTCCGGGGCGAACACTGAAGCTTTCTTT. Translation gives CASSFSGANTEAFF. This sequence joins TRBV28 and TRBJ1-1; D is possibly TRBD1 (5 bases). Germline V lookup: CDR1 MDHEN, CDR2 SYDVKM. The CDR3 covers 14 residues. V lost 3 bases, J lost 1 base, and 9 bases lay in between.

The rearrangement links TRBV9 to TRBJ2-7; 7 positions agree with TRBD2. This CDR3 has 16 amino acids. V dropped 0 bases and J dropped 7; count of bases not matched to a gene: 13. CDR1 is SGDLS, CDR2 YYNGEE, per germline. The CDR3 protein is CASSVVPSGAGWEQYF. The CDR3 region has the DNA TGTGCCAGCAGCGTAGTCCCTAGCGGAGCGGGCTGGGAGCAGTACTTC.